This T cell receptor beta chain was profiled in a study of OX40 agonist ivuxolimab in advanced cancers. About the research overall: In this cohort, patients received ivuxolimab, an agonistic anti-OX40 (CD134) antibody.

The method was immunoSEQ multiplex PCR; TCRdb's version includes in-frame clones alone and lacks a portion of them. The repertoire consists of 77,000 or so clones, with 90% to 95% occurring once and the leading ten covering roughly 0.42%. Drawing of blood for sampling happened at baseline, at cycle 4 day 1, and at cycle 7 day 1. Between the trimmed V and J ends, which lost 5 bases and 8 bases, there was a span of 21 bases. This CDR3 contains 15 residues. Looked up from germline, CDR1 is SEHNR and CDR2 is FQNEAQ (reference sequence). The chain links TRBV7-9 to TRBJ1-2; D possibly corresponds to TRBD1 (5 bases). Material: CD4+ or CD8+ T cells sorted from blood, obtained in a trial of the OX40 agonist ivuxolimab. The sequence was collected from an adult with an advanced solid tumor such as melanoma, head and neck, liver or kidney cancer. The CDR3 bases are TGTGCCAGCAGCCAATTATCCGGGACCGAGGAGGGCTACACCTTC. It specifies CASSQLSGTEEGYTF. The variable domain in full, with the rest retrieved from reference TRBV7-9 and TRBJ1-2, is DTGVSQNPRHKITKRGQNVTFRCDPISEHNRLYWYRQTLGQGPEFLTYFQNEAQLEKSRLLSDRFSAERPKGSFSTLEIQRTEQGDSAMYLCASSQLSGTEEGYTFGSGTRLTVV.